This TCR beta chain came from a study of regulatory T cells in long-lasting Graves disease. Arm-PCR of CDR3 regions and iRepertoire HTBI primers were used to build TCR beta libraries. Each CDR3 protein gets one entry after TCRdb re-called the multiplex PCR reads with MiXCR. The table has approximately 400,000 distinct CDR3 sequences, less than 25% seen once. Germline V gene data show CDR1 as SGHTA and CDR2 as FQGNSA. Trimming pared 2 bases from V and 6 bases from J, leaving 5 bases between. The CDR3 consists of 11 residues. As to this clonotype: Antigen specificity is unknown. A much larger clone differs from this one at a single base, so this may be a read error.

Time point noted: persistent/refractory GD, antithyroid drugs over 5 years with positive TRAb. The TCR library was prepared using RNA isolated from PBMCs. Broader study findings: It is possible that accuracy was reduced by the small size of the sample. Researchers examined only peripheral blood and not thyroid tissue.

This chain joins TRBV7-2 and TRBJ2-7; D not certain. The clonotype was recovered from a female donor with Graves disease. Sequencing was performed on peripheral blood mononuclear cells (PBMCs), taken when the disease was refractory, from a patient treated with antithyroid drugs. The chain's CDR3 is CASSLKVEQYF. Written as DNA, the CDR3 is TGTGCCAGCAGCTTAAAGGTCGAGCAGTACTTC.